The 19 T cell receptor beta chains in this list originate from one sample, sequenced in a study of response to subunit inactivated influenza vaccine. In TCRdb, the RT-PCR reads were re-called with MiXCR into one record per CDR3 protein. This table has 250,000 to 350,000 distinct CDR3 sequences, 20% to 25% appearing once. Sequenced here: PBMCs from blood, sampled approximately 20 months after vaccination. The receptors come from a man aged 45 to 70 who received an inactivated influenza vaccine.

This clonotype was seen a few times. The genes are TRBV10-3 and TRBJ1-1, with 7 bases lining up with TRBD1. Unmatched junction bases numbered 19, after V lost 10 bases and J lost 5 bases. Looked up from germline, CDR1 is ENHRY and CDR2 is SYGVKD. The CDR3 is made up of 16 amino acids. CDR3 in DNA: TGTGCCACAAGGGCCCAGGGGGGACGAAAGCGGACTGAAGCTTTCTTT. Translation gives CATRAQGGRKRTEAFF.

The chain uses TRBV7-2 and TRBJ2-1; D possibly corresponds to TRBD2 (6 bases). Germline V CDR1 and CDR2: SGHTA, FQGNSA. The CDR3 has 15 amino acids. V was trimmed by 1 base and J by 4 bases, leaving 11 bases between them. The CDR3 sequence: CASSLVLAEYNEQFF. The CDR3 region has the DNA TGTGCCAGCAGCTTAGTGTTAGCGGAGTACAATGAGCAGTTCTTC.

The table lists this clonotype with a few counts. V gene TRBV6-2 or TRBV6-3 combines with J gene TRBJ1-6, with a tentative D call TRBD1 (6 bases). Germline assignment: CDR1 MNHEY and CDR2 SVGEGT. The CDR3 totals 15 residues. With 6 bases removed from V and 9 bases from J, the gap between germline ends came to 18 bases. The CDR3 loop reads CASSDRDTFSSPLHF. CDR3 in DNA: TGTGCCAGCAGCGACCGGGACACTTTCAGTTCACCCCTCCACTTT.

This clonotype showed up just a few times. The J gene is TRBJ2-1, the V gene TRBV6-5; 12 bases agree with TRBD2. CDR1 is MNHEY and CDR2 is SVGAGI in the germline V gene. CDR3 length: 17 residues. With V trimmed by 2 bases and J by 2 bases, 4 bases remained unmatched. CDR3 loop: CASSYGSSGGAYNEQFF. For the CDR3, the DNA is TGTGCCAGCAGTTACGGGTCTAGCGGGGGGGCCTACAATGAGCAGTTCTTC.

The chain is built from TRBV4-2 and TRBJ1-2; D is possibly TRBD1 (6 bases). The V gene's germline CDR1 is LGHNA and CDR2 YNFKEQ. The V and J ends lost 0 bases and 3 bases respectively, with 14 bases between them. This CDR3 has 16 amino acids. The CDR3 DNA reads as TGTGCCAGCAGCCAAGATAACGGACAGCCCGACTATGGCTACACCTTC. Amino acids: CASSQDNGQPDYGYTF.

About this clonotype: The junction differs from germline at one of its ends, possibly a read error. The rearrangement joins TRBV4-3 to TRBJ2-1; 8 positions match TRBD2. This CDR3 comprises 16 residues. Germline CDR1 and CDR2: LGHNA and YSLEER. CDR3 residues: CASGQQRERPYNEQFF. The CDR3 bases are TGCGCCAGCGGCCAGCAGCGGGAGCGCCCCTACAATGAGCAGTTCTTC.

This clonotype was recorded many times. This chain links TRBV7-9 with TRBJ1-1; TRBD1 is a possible D gene (5 bases). There are 15 residues in the CDR3. Germline assignment: CDR1 SEHNR and CDR2 FQNEAQ (reference sequence). V lost 2 bases to trimming and J lost 7 bases, with 17 bases between them. The CDR3, as DNA: TGTGCCAGCAGCTTAATTTCGGGGGTCCAACTTGAAGCTTTCTTT. Translated: CASSLISGVQLEAFF.

V and J are TRBV3-1 and TRBJ2-1, with TRBD2 identical over 8 bases. Germline CDR1 is LGHDT and CDR2 is YNNKEL (reference sequence). Trimming removed 1 base from V and 7 bases from J; junction bases left unmatched: 9. This CDR3 is built from 16 residues. The CDR3 DNA sequence: TGTGCCAGCAGCCAAGGTCTAACTAGCGGAGCGAATGAGCAGTTCTTC. Translation gives CASSQGLTSGANEQFF.

This clonotype was seen more than once but under ten times. The germline gene is not matched at one end of the junction; a read error may be the cause. V is TRBV30 and J is TRBJ1-3, with TRBD1 identical over 7 bases. The CDR3 consists of 14 residues. Germline V lookup: CDR1 GTSNPN, CDR2 SVGIG (reference sequence). As DNA, the CDR3 is TGTGCCGGGAGCCCGGGACAGTTAGGAAACACCATATATTTT. Protein sequence: CAGSPGQLGNTIYF.

This clonotype occurred many times. The CDR3 spells CASSQDPSGQGAQGYTF. CDR3 DNA: TGCGCCAGCAGCCAAGACCCGAGTGGACAGGGGGCGCAGGGCTACACCTTC. This sequence joins TRBV4-3 and TRBJ1-2; 11 bases align to TRBD1. The CDR3 loop spans 17 amino acids. J was trimmed by 8 bases and V by 0 bases; bases with no gene match: 11. CDR1 and CDR2 (germline): LGHNA, YSLEER.

There are many counts of this clonotype. This sequence joins TRBV7-8 and TRBJ2-2; either TRBD1 or TRBD2 may supply D (5 bases each). The CDR3 is 20 amino acids. Between the trimmed V and J ends, which lost 0 bases and 6 bases, there was a span of 26 bases. Germline CDR1 and CDR2: SGHVS and FQNEAQ. DNA for the CDR3: TGTGCCAGCAGCTTAGCGAATCTTGAGGGTTTAGGCCGGGGACCCGGGGAGCTGTTTTTT. Its protein product is CASSLANLEGLGRGPGELFF.

This clonotype was observed a few times. The V and J genes are TRBV4-2 and TRBJ1-1; D unclear. The CDR3 is 15 residues long. V was shortened by 7 bases and J by 1 base, with 16 bases between the two germline ends. Per germline, CDR1 LGHNA and CDR2 YNFKEQ. DNA of the CDR3: TGTGCCAGCAAGAATAGCAAGGCCAGGAACACTGAAGCTTTCTTT. Its protein is CASKNSKARNTEAFF.

In this sample, this clonotype turned up a few times. This rearrangement joins TRBV4-2 to TRBJ2-4; 12 bases are shared with TRBD1. Germline V gives CDR1 LGHNA, CDR2 YNFKEQ. The CDR3 consists of 15 residues. Losses at the gene ends were 0 bases for V and 11 bases for J; bases not matched to a gene: 5. CDR3 sequence (DNA): TGTGCCAGCAGCCAAGATAGGGACAGGGGGCGTTTTCAGTACTTC. Translation: CASSQDRDRGRFQYF.

This rearrangement joins TRBV6-2 or TRBV6-3 to TRBJ2-5; 10 nucleotides match TRBD1. The V gene's germline CDR1 is MNHEY and CDR2 SVGEGT. V lost 6 bases and J lost 4; bases outside the gene matches: 17. The CDR3 is made up of 18 amino acids. DNA of the CDR3: TGTGCCAGCAGAGGCCCCGGGACAGGGGTCGCCCGGCGAGAGACCCAGTACTTC. Translating gives CASRGPGTGVARRETQYF.

The table lists this clonotype with many counts. This sequence joins TRBV18 and TRBJ1-5; D uncertain. CDR1 is KGHSH and CDR2 is LQKENI in the germline V gene. CDR3 size: 14 residues. V lost 2 bases and J lost 5, with 10 bases in between. This CDR3 is CASSPFVGDQPQHF. Here the CDR3 DNA reads TGTGCCAGCTCACCATTTGTGGGCGATCAGCCCCAGCATTTT.

This clonotype was detected a few times. The J gene is TRBJ2-5, the V gene TRBV4-3; D tentatively reads TRBD1 or TRBD2 (5 bases each). V was clipped by 1 base and J by 0 bases, with 9 bases between them. Germline CDR1 reads LGHNA; CDR2 reads YSLEER. The CDR3 covers 15 residues. CDR3 in amino acids: CASSQVWGYQETQYF. In nucleotides, the CDR3 is TGCGCCAGCAGCCAAGTGTGGGGGTACCAAGAGACCCAGTACTTC.

This rearrangement joins TRBV6-2 or TRBV6-3 to TRBJ1-1, with 10 bases lining up with TRBD1. V was clipped by 6 bases and J by 3 bases; unmatched bases: 10. CDR1 MNHEY and CDR2 SVGEGT come from the germline V gene. The CDR3 sequence is 16 residues long. The DNA for the CDR3 is TGTGCCAGCAGCCACCTCTTGGGGACAGGGGACACTGAAGCTTTCTTT. Protein product: CASSHLLGTGDTEAFF.

The chain combines TRBV3-1 with TRBJ2-7; 7 bases are shared with TRBD1. Trimming removed 1 base from V and 5 bases from J; junction bases left unmatched: 8. The CDR3 is 15 residues long. The germline V gene encodes CDR1 LGHDT and CDR2 YNNKEL (reference sequence). CDR3 nucleotides: TGTGCCAGCAGCCAAGGTTGGGATGGACAGGACGAGCAGTACTTC. Protein product: CASSQGWDGQDEQYF.

The chain has TRBV27 and TRBJ1-5; TRBD1 is a possible D gene (5 bases). The CDR3 consists of 14 residues. Germline CDR1 and CDR2: MNHEY and SMNVEV (reference sequence). The V end lost 8 bases, the J end lost 4 bases, and 15 bases lay between the germline ends. This chain's CDR3 is CASAYPGPNQPQHF. As DNA, the CDR3 is TGTGCCAGCGCCTATCCGGGACCTAATCAGCCCCAGCATTTT.